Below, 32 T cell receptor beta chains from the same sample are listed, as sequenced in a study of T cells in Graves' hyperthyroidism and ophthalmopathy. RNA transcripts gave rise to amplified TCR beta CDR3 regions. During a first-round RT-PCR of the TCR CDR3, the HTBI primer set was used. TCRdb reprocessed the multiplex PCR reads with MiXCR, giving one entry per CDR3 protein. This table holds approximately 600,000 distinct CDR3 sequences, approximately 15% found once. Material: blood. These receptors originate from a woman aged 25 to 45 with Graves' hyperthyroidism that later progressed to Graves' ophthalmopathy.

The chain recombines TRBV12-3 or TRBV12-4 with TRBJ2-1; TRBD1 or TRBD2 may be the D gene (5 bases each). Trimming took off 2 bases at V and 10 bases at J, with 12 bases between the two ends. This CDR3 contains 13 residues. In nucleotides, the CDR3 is TGTGCCAGCAGTTTATCGCCCTGGGGGGAGCAGTTCTTC. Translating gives CASSLSPWGEQFF.

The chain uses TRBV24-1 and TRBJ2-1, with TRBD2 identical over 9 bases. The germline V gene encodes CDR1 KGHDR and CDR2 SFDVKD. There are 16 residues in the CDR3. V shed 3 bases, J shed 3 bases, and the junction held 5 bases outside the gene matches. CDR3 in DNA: TGTGCCACCAGTGATACGGGACTAGCACTCTACAATGAGCAGTTCTTC. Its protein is CATSDTGLALYNEQFF.

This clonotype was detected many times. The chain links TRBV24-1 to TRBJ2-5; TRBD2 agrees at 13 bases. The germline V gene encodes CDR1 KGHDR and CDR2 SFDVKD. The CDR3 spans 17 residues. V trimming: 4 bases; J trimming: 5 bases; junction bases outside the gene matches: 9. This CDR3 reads CATSDQWTSGSIETQYF. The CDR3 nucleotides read TGTGCCACCAGTGACCAATGGACTAGCGGGAGTATCGAGACCCAGTACTTC.

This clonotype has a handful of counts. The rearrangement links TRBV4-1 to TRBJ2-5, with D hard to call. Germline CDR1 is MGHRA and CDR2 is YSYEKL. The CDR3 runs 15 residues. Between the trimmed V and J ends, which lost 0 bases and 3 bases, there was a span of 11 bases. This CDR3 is CASSQDERKEETQYF. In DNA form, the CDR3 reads TGCGCCAGCAGCCAAGATGAACGGAAAGAAGAGACCCAGTACTTC.

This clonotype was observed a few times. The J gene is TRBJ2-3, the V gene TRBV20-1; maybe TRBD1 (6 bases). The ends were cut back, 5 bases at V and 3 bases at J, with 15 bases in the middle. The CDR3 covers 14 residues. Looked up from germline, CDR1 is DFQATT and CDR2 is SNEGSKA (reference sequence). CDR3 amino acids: CSAPGQNWTDTQYF. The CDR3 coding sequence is TGCAGTGCTCCTGGACAGAACTGGACAGATACGCAGTATTTT.

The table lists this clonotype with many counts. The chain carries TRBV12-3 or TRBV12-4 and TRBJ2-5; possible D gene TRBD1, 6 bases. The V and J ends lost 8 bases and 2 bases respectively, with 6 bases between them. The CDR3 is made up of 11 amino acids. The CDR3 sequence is CASGTQETQYF. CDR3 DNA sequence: TGTGCCAGCGGGACACAAGAGACCCAGTACTTC.

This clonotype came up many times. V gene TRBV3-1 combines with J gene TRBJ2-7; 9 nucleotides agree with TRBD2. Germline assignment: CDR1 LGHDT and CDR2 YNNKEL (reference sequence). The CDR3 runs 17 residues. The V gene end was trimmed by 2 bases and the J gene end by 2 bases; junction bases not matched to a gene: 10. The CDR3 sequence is CASSQRDLAGRPYEQYF. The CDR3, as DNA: TGTGCCAGCAGCCAAAGGGATCTAGCGGGACGACCCTACGAGCAGTACTTC.

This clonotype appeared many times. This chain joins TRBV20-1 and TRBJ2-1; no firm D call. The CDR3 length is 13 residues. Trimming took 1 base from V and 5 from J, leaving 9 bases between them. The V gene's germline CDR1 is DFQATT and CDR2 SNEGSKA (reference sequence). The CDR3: CSARGDGHNEQFF. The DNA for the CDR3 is TGCAGTGCTAGAGGTGACGGGCACAATGAGCAGTTCTTC.

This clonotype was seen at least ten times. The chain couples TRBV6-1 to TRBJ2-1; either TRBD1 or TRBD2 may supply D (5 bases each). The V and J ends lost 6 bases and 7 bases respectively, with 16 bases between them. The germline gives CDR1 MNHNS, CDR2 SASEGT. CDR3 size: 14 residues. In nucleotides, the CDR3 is TGTGCCAGCAGGGGGGTCCGCCCTTGGAATGAGCAGTTCTTC. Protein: CASRGVRPWNEQFF.

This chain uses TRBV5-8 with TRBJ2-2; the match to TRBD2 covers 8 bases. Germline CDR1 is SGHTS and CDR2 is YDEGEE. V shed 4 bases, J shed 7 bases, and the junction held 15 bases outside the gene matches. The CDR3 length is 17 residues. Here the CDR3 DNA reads TGTGCCAGCAGCCGGACATTCGGGAGGGCCTTTGTCGGGGAGCTGTTTTTT. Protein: CASSRTFGRAFVGELFF.

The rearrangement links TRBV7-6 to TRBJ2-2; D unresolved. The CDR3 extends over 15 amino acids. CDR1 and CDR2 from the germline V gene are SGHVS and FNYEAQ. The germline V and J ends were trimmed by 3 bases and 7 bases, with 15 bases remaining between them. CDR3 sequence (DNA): TGTGCCAGCAGCTTTTCAACCTTCTTCGGCGGGGAGCTGTTTTTT. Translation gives CASSFSTFFGGELFF.

The CDR3 nucleotides read TGTGCCAGCAGTTTTATGGGCAGGGTGAAAGAGACCCAGTACTTC. Protein: CASSFMGRVKETQYF. The chain recombines TRBV28 with TRBJ2-5, with D perhaps TRBD1 (5 bases). V lost 3 bases to trimming and J lost 3 bases, with 14 bases between them. The CDR3 has 15 amino acids. Germline-derived CDR1 and CDR2 are MDHEN and SYDVKM.

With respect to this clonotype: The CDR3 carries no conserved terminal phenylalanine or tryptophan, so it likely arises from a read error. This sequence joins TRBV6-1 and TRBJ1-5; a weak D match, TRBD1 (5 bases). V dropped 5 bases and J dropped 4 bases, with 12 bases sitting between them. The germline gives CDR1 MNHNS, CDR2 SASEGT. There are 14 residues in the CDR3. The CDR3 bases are TGTGCCAGCAGTTCCGGGACGGTTAATCAGCCCCAGCATTCT. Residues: CASSSGTVNQPQHS.

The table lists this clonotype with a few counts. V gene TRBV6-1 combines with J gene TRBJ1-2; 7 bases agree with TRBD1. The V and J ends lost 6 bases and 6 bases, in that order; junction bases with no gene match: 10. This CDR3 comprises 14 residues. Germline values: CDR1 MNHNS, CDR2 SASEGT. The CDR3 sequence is CASRKLDRVDGYTF. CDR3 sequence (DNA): TGTGCCAGCAGAAAACTCGACAGGGTGGATGGCTACACCTTC.

The CDR3 bases are TGTGCCAGCAGGCTAGAATCGACAGGGACGTACAACGAGCAGTACTTC. Protein sequence: CASRLESTGTYNEQYF. The chain carries TRBV6-1 and TRBJ2-7; 7 bases map to TRBD1. The CDR3 runs to 16 residues. V was pared by 6 bases and J by 5 bases, with 16 bases of the junction left unmatched. In germline, CDR1 is MNHNS, CDR2 SASEGT.

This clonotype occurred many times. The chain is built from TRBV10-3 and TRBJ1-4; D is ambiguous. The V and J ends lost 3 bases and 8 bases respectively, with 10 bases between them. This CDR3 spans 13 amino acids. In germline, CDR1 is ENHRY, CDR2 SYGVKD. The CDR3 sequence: CAISEAGREKLFF. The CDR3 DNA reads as TGTGCCATCAGTGAAGCAGGACGGGAAAAACTGTTTTTT.

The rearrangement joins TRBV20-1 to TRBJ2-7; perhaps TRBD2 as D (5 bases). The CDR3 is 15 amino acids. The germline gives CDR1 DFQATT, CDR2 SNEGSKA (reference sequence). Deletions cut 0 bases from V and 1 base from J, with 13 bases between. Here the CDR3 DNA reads TGCAGTGCTAGAGATCAAATGGGAGAATCCTACGAGCAGTACTTC. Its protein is CSARDQMGESYEQYF.

Written as DNA, the CDR3 is TGCGCCAGCAGCCAAGCAGCGTTGAGCTCCTACGAGCAGTACTTC. Translation: CASSQAALSSYEQYF. The V gene is TRBV4-1, the J gene TRBJ2-7; no clear D gene. Germline lookup yields CDR1 MGHRA and CDR2 YSYEKL. The CDR3 runs 15 residues. Trimming took off 1 base at V and 0 bases at J, with 10 bases between the two ends.

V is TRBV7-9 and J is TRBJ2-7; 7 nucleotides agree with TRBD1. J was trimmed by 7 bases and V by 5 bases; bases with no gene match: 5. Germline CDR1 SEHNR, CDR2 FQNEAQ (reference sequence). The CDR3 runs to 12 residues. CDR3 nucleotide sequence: TGTGCCAGCAGCCCGACAGGGCGAGAGCAGTACTTC. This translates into CASSPTGREQYF. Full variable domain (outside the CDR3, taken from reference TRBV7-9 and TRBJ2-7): DTGVSQNPRHKITKRGQNVTFRCDPISEHNRLYWYRQTLGQGPEFLTYFQNEAQLEKSRLLSDRFSAERPKGSFSTLEIQRTEQGDSAMYLCASSPTGREQYFGPGTRLTVT.

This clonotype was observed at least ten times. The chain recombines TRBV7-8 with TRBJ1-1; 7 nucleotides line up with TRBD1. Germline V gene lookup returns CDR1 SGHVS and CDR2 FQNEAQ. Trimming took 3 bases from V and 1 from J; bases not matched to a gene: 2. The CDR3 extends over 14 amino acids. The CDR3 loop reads CASSFGTANTEAFF. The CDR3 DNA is TGTGCCAGCAGCTTCGGGACAGCGAACACTGAAGCTTTCTTT.

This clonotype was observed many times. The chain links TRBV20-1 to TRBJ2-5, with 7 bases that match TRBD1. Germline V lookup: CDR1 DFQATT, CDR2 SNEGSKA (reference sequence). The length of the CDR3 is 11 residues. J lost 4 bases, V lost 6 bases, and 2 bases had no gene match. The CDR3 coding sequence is TGCAGTGCAAGACAGGGAGAGACCCAGTACTTC. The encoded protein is CSARQGETQYF.

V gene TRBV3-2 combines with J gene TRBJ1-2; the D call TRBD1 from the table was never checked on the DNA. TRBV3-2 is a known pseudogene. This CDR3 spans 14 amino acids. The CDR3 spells CASRPGTDRVSYTF. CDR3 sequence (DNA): TGTGCCAGCAGGCCCGGGACAGACCGCGTTAGCTACACCTTC.

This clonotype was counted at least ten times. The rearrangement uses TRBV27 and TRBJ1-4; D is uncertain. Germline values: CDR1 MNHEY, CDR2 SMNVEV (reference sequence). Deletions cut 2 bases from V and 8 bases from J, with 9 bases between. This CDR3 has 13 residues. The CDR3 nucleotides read TGTGCCAGCAGTTTAATAGGGAGAGAAAAACTGTTTTTT. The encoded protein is CASSLIGREKLFF.

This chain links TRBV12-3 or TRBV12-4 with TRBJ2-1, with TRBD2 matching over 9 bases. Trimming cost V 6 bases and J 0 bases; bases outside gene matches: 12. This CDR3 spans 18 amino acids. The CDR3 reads CASSTSPIAGDSYNEQFF. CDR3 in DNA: TGTGCCAGCAGCACAAGTCCCATAGCGGGAGACTCCTACAATGAGCAGTTCTTC.

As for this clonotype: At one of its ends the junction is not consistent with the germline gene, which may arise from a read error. The CDR3 nucleotides read TGTGCCAGCAGCCAAGACCCTAGCGGGAGAACAGATACGCAGTATTTT. The encoded protein is CASSQDPSGRTDTQYF. The chain combines TRBV4-1 with TRBJ2-3, with 10 bases matching TRBD2. Per the germline V gene, CDR1 is MGHRA and CDR2 is YSYEKL. The CDR3 covers 16 residues.

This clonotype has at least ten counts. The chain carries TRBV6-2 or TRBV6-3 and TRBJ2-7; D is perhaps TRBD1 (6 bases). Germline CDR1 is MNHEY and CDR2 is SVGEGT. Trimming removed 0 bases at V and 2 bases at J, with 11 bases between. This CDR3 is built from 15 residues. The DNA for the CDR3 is TGTGCCAGCAGTTACTCAGGGGGTAGCGCCTACGAGCAGTACTTC. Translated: CASSYSGGSAYEQYF.

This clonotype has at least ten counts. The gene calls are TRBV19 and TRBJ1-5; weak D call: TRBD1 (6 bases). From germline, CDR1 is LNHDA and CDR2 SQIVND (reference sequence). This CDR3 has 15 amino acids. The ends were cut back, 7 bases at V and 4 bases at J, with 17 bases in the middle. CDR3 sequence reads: CASTLQGGSNQPQHF. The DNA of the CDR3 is TGTGCCAGTACCCTACAGGGAGGCTCGAATCAGCCCCAGCATTTT. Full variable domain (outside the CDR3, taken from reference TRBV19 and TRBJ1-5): DGGITQSPKYLFRKEGQNVTLSCEQNLNHDAMYWYRQDPGQGLRLIYYSQIVNDFQKGDIAEGYSVSREKKESFPLTVTSAQKNPTAFYLCASTLQGGSNQPQHFGDGTRLSIL.

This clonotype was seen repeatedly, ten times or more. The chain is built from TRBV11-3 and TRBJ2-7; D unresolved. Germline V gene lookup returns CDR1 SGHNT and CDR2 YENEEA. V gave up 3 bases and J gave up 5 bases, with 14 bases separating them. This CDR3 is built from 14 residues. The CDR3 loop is CASSFLVGGHEQYF. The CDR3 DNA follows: TGTGCCAGCAGCTTCTTAGTGGGTGGCCACGAGCAGTACTTC.

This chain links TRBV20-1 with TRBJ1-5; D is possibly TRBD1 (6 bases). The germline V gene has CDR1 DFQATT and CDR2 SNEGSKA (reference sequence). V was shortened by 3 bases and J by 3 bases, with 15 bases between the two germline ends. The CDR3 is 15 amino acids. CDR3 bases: TGCAGTGCTAGGATCAGGGACAACAACAATCAGCCCCAGCATTTT. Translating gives CSARIRDNNNQPQHF.

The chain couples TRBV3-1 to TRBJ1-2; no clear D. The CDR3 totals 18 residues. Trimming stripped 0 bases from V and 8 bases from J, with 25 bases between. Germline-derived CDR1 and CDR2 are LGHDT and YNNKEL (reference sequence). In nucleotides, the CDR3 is TGTGCCAGCAGCCAAGATTCAGCGGTCACAGTTCGAGCCCGCGGCTACACCTTC. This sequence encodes CASSQDSAVTVRARGYTF.

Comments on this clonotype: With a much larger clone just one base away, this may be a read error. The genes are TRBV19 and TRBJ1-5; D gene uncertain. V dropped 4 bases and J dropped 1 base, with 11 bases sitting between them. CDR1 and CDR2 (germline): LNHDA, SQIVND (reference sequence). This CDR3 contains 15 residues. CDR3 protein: CASSSWERSNQPQHF. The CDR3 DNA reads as TGTGCCAGTAGTAGTTGGGAGCGCAGCAATCAGCCCCAGCATTTT.

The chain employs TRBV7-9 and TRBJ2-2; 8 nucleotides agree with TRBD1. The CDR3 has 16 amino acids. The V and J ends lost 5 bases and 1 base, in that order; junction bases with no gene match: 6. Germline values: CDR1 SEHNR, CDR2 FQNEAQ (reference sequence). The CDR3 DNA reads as TGTGCCAGCAGCCAGACAGGGACAGGGAACACCGGGGAGCTGTTTTTT. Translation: CASSQTGTGNTGELFF.